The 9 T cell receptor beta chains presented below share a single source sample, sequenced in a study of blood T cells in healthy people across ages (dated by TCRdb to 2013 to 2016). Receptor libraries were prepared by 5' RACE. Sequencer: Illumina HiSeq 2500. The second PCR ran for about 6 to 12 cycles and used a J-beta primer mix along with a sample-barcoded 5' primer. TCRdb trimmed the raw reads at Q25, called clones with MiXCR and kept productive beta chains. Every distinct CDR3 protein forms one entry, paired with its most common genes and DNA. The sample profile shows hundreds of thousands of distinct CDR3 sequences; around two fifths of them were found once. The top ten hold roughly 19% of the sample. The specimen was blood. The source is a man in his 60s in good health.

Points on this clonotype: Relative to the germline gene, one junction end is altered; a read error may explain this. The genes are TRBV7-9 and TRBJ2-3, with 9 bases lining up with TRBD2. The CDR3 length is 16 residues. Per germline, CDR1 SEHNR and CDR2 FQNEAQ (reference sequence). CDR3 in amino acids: CASSLASGTSTGTQYF. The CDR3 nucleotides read TGTGCCAGCAGCTTGGCTAGCGGGACTAGCACAGGTACGCAGTATTTT.

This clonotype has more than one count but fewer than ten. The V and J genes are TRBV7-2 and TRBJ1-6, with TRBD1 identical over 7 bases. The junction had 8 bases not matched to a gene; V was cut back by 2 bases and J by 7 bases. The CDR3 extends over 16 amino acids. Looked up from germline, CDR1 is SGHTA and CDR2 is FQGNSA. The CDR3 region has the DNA TGTGCCAGCAGCTTATCAAACAGGGGCCAAAATTCACCCCTCCACTTT. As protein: CASSLSNRGQNSPLHF.

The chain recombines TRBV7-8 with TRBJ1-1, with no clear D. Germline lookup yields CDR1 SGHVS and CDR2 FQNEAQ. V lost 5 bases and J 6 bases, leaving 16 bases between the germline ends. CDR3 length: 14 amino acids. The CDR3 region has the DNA TGTGCCAGCAGCCCTAGCAGGCAGAGGGCTGAAGCTTTCTTT. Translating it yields CASSPSRQRAEAFF.

The CDR3 here is CASYLDHTDTQYF. CDR3 nucleotide sequence: TGTGCCAGCTACCTGGACCACACAGATACGCAGTATTTT. The gene calls are TRBV6-6 and TRBJ2-3; D uncertain. From germline, CDR1 is MNHNY and CDR2 SVGAGI (reference sequence). There are 13 residues in the CDR3. V shed 8 bases and J shed 2 bases, with 11 bases lying between them.

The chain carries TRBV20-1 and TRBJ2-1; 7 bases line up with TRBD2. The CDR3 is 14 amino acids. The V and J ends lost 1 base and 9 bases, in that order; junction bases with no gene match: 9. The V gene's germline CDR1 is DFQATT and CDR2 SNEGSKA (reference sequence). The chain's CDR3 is CSARGRAGRGEQFF. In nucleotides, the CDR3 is TGCAGTGCTAGAGGGCGAGCGGGGAGGGGTGAGCAGTTCTTC.

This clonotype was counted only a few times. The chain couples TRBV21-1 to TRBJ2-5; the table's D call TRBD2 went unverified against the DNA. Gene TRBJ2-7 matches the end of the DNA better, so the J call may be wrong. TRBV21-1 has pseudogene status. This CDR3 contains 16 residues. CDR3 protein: CASSKRGGEFSYEQYF. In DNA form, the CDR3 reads TGTGCCAGCAGCAAAAGAGGCGGGGAGTTCAGCTACGAGCAGTACTTC.

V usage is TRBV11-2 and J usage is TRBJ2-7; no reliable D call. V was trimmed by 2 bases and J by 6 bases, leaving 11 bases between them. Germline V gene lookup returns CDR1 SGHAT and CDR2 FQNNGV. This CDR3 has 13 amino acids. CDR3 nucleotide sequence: TGTGCCAGCAGCTTAACCATGGGCAGCGAGCAGTACTTC. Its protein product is CASSLTMGSEQYF. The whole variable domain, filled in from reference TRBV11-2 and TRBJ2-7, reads EAGVAQSPRYKIIEKRQSVAFWCNPISGHATLYWYQQILGQGPKLLIQFQNNGVVDDSQLPKDRFSAERLKGVDSTLKIQPAKLEDSAVYLCASSLTMGSEQYFGPGTRLTVT.

CDR3 sequence reads: CASSLGTGWDTQYF. CDR3 DNA: TGCGCCAGCAGCCTCGGGACAGGCTGGGATACGCAGTATTTT. This chain connects TRBV5-1 to TRBJ2-3; TRBD1 matches 8 bases. The CDR3 has 14 amino acids. Germline loops: CDR1 SGHRS, CDR2 YFSETQ. V shed 4 bases and J 6 bases; nucleotides not matched to a gene: 7.

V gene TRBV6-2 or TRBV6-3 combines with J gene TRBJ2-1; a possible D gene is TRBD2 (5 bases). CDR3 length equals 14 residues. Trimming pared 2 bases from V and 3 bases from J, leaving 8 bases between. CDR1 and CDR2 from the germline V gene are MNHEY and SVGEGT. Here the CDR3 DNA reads TGTGCCAGCAGTTACCCGGCGGGCTACAATGAGCAGTTCTTC. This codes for CASSYPAGYNEQFF.